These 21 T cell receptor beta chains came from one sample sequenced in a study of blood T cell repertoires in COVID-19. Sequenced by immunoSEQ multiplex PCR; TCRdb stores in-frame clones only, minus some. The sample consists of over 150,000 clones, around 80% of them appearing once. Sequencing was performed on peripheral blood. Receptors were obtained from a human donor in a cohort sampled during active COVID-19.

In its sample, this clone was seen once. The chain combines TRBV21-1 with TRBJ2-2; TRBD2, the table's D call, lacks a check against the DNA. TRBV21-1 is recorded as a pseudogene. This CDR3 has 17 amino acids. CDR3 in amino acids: CASSRLARGRYTGELFF. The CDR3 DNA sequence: TGTGCCAGCAGCAGACTAGCTCGCGGGAGGTACACCGGGGAGCTGTTTTTT.

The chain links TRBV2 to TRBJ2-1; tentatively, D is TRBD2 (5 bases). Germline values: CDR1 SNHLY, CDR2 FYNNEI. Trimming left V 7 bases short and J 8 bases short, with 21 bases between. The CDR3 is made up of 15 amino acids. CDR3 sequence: CASKKRTGRRDEQFF. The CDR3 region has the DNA TGTGCCAGCAAGAAGCGCACGGGTCGGCGGGATGAGCAGTTCTTC.

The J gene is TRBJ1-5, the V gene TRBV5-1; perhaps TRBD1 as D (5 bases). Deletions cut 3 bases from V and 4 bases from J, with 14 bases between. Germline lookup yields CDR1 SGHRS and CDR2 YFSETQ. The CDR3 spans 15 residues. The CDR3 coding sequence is TGCGCCAGCAGCTCCTCCGGGGCGGGGAATCAGCCCCAGCATTTT. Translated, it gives CASSSSGAGNQPQHF.

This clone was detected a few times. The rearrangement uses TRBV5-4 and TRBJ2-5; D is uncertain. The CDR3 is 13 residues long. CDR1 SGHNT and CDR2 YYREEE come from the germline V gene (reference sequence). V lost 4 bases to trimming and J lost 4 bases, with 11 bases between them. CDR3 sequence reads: CASSHGSGETQYF. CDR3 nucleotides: TGTGCCAGCAGCCATGGGTCGGGAGAGACCCAGTACTTC.

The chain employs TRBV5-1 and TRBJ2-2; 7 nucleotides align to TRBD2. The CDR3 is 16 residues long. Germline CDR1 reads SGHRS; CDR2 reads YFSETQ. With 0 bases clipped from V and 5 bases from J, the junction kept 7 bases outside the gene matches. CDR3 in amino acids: CASSLVAGEETGELFF. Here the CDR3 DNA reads TGCGCCAGCAGCTTGGTTGCGGGAGAGGAGACCGGGGAGCTGTTTTTT.

CDR3 residues: CASSKAGRIEAFF. CDR3 nucleotide sequence: TGTGCCAGCAGCAAAGCGGGGAGGATAGAAGCTTTCTTT. The chain carries TRBV21-1 and TRBJ1-1. TRBV21-1 is assigned pseudogene status. The CDR3 is 13 amino acids.

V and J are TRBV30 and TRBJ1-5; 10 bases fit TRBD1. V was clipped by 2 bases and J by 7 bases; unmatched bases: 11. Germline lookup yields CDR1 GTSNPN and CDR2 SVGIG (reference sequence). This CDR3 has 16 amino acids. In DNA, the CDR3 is TGTGCCTGGAGTTCAGACAGGGGGCACAAAAACCAGCCCCAGCATTTT. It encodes CAWSSDRGHKNQPQHF.

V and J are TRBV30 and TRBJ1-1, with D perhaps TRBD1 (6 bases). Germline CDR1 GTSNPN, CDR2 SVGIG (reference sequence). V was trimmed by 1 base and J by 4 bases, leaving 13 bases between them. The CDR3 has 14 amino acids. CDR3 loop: CAWSGNREGTEAFF. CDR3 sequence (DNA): TGTGCCTGGAGTGGGAACAGGGAGGGCACTGAAGCTTTCTTT. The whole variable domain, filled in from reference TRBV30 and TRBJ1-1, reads SQTIHQWPATLVQPVGSPLSLECTVEGTSNPNLYWYRQAAGRGLQLLFYSVGIGQISSEVPQNLSASRPQDRQFILSSKKLLLSDSGFYLCAWSGNREGTEAFFGQGTRLTVV.

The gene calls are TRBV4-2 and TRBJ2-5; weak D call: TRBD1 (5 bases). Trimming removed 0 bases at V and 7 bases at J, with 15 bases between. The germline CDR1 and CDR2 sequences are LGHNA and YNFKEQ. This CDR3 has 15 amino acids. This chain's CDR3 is CASSQDGALPGTQYF. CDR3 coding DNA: TGTGCCAGCAGCCAAGATGGGGCCCTCCCCGGGACCCAGTACTTC.

CDR3 residues: CASSRPKQGAQEQYF. The CDR3 nucleotides read TGCGCCAGCAGCCGACCAAAACAGGGGGCCCAGGAGCAGTACTTC. The chain links TRBV4-1 to TRBJ2-7; 9 bases are shared with TRBD1. This CDR3 has 15 residues. V trimming: 4 bases; J trimming: 7 bases; junction bases outside the gene matches: 11. Germline V gene lookup returns CDR1 MGHRA and CDR2 YSYEKL.

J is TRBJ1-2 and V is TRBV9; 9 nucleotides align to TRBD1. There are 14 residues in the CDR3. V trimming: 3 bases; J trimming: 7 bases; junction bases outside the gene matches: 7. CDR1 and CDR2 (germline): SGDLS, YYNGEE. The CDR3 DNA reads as TGTGCCAGCAGCGGAGCGACAGGGGGAACTGGCTACACCTTC. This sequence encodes CASSGATGGTGYTF.

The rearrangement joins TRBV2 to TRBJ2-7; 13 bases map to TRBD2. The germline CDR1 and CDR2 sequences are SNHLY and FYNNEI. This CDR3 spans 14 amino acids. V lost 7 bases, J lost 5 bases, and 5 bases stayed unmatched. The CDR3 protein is CASNQLAGGDEQYF. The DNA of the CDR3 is TGTGCCAGCAATCAACTAGCGGGAGGGGACGAGCAGTACTTC.

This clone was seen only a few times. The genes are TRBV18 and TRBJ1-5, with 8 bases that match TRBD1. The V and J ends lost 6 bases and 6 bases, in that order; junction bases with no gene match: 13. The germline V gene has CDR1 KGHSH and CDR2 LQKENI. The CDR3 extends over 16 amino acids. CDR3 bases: TGTGCCAGCTCGTCTACAGGGGGGCCTAACGGTCAGCCCCAGCATTTT. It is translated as CASSSTGGPNGQPQHF.

This CDR3 reads CASSLLRPGLAYEQYF. The CDR3 nucleotides are TGTGCCAGCAGTTTACTTCGACCGGGACTAGCTTACGAGCAGTACTTC. The chain combines TRBV28 with TRBJ2-7; 9 bases agree with TRBD2. CDR1 is MDHEN, CDR2 SYDVKM, per germline. V trimming: 2 bases; J trimming: 4 bases; junction bases outside the gene matches: 9. This CDR3 comprises 16 residues.

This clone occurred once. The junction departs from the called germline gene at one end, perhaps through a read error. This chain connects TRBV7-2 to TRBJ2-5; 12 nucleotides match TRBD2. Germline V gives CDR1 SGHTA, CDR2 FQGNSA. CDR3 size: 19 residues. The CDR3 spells CPSSLSGGPTSGGMETQYF. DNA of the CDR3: TGTCCCAGCAGCTTAAGTGGGGGGCCGACTAGCGGGGGCATGGAGACCCAGTACTTC.

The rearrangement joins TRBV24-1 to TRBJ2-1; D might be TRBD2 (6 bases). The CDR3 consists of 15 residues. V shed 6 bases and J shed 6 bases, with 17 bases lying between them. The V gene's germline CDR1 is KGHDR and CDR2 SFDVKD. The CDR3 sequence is CATSLGGNAINEQFF. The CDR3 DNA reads TGTGCCACCAGTCTCGGCGGGAACGCGATCAATGAGCAGTTCTTC.

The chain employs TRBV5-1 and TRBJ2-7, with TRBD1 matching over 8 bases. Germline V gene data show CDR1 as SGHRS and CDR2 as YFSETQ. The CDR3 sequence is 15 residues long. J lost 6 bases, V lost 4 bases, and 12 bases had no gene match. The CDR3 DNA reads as TGCGCCAGCAGCGGAACCGTATCAGGGGGCCGCGAGCAGTACTTC. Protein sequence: CASSGTVSGGREQYF.

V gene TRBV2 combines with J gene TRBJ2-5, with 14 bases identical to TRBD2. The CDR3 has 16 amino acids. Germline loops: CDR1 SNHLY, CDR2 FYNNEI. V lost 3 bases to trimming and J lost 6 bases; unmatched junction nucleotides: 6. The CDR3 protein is CASSDGTSGSKKTQYF. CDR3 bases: TGTGCCAGCAGTGACGGGACTAGCGGGAGCAAAAAGACCCAGTACTTC.

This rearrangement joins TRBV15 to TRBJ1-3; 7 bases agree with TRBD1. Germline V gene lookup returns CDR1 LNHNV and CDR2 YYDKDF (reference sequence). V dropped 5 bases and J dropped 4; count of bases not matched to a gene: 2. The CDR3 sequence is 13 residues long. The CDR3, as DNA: TGTGCCACCAGCCTGGGACAGGGAAACACCATATATTTT. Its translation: CATSLGQGNTIYF.

The CDR3 DNA follows: TGTGCCACCAGTGACCCGACAGGGAATCAGCCCCAGCATTTT. Protein sequence: CATSDPTGNQPQHF. This rearrangement joins TRBV24-1 to TRBJ1-5; TRBD1 matches 7 bases. CDR1 is KGHDR and CDR2 is SFDVKD in the germline V gene. Trimming took 4 bases from V and 4 from J; bases not matched to a gene: 3. There are 14 residues in the CDR3.

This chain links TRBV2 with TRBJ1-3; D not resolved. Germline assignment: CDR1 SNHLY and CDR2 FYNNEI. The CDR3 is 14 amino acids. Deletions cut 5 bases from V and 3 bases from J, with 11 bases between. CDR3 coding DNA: TGTGCCAGCAGTAGAAGAGCGTTTGGAAACACCATATATTTT. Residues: CASSRRAFGNTIYF.